These 17 T cell receptor beta chains were sequenced from one sample in a study of OX40 agonist ivuxolimab in advanced cancers. Method: immunoSEQ multiplex PCR; TCRdb's copy keeps in-frame clones and lacks some. The sample includes 100,000 or so clones, roughly nine tenths of them seen just once. This sample comprised CD4+ or CD8+ T cells sorted from blood, obtained in a trial of the OX40 agonist ivuxolimab. These receptors all stem from an adult with an advanced solid tumor such as melanoma, head and neck, liver or kidney cancer.

This clone was detected once. The chain combines TRBV27 with TRBJ2-1; the D is unclear. Trimming left V 5 bases short and J 7 bases short, with 18 bases between. The CDR3 spans 15 residues. Germline V gene data show CDR1 as MNHEY and CDR2 as SMNVEV (reference sequence). The CDR3 reads CASSPPWQSGNEQFF. CDR3 DNA sequence: TGTGCCAGCAGTCCCCCATGGCAGTCCGGGAATGAGCAGTTCTTC.

The rearrangement uses TRBV7-2 and TRBJ1-1; 9 positions agree with TRBD1. V trimming: 5 bases; J trimming: 5 bases; junction bases outside the gene matches: 9. The CDR3 totals 15 residues. Per germline, CDR1 SGHTA and CDR2 FQGNSA. The CDR3 DNA is TGTGCCAGCAGCCAAGGGGGGACAGGGAGGACTGAAGCTTTCTTT. This sequence encodes CASSQGGTGRTEAFF.

This clone appeared a few times. Other DNA variants within this sample encode the same CDR3. The J gene is TRBJ2-7, the V gene TRBV7-2; a weak D match, TRBD2 (5 bases). Trimming pared 1 base from V and 2 bases from J, leaving 6 bases between. The germline V gene has CDR1 SGHTA and CDR2 FQGNSA. The CDR3 extends over 13 amino acids. As DNA, the CDR3 is TGTGCCAGCAGCTTAGACGGGACCTACGAGCAGTACTTC. Translated: CASSLDGTYEQYF.

This rearrangement joins TRBV4-1 to TRBJ1-6, with D possibly matching TRBD1 (5 bases). V was shortened by 0 bases and J by 1 base, with 7 bases between the two germline ends. The CDR3 spans 16 residues. CDR1 is MGHRA, CDR2 YSYEKL, per germline. CDR3 loop: CASSQDGGSYNSPLHF. The CDR3 coding sequence is TGCGCCAGCAGCCAAGATGGGGGTTCCTATAATTCACCCCTCCACTTT.

CDR3 residues: CASSSQGIDGYTF. DNA of the CDR3: TGTGCCAGCAGCTCACAGGGGATAGATGGCTACACCTTC. V gene TRBV7-9 combines with J gene TRBJ1-2, with 7 bases lining up with TRBD1. This CDR3 is built from 13 residues. Germline CDR1 and CDR2: SEHNR and FQNEAQ (reference sequence). J was trimmed by 6 bases and V by 4 bases; bases with no gene match: 5.

Only a few counts were recorded for this clone. The V gene is TRBV5-1, the J gene TRBJ1-5; maybe TRBD1 (5 bases). CDR1 and CDR2 from the germline V gene are SGHRS and YFSETQ. The CDR3 has 14 residues. The V end lost 5 bases, the J end lost 4 bases, and 13 bases lay between the germline ends. The CDR3, as DNA: TGCGCCAGCAGTACCGGGACGGGGAATCAGCCCCAGCATTTT. Protein product: CASSTGTGNQPQHF.

The chain carries TRBV7-9 and TRBJ2-7; D is possibly TRBD1 or TRBD2 (5 bases each). V was trimmed by 5 bases and J by 6 bases, leaving 14 bases between them. In germline, CDR1 is SEHNR, CDR2 FQNEAQ (reference sequence). The CDR3 is made up of 13 amino acids. The CDR3 loop is CASSRDPGGEQYF. CDR3 coding DNA: TGTGCCAGCAGCAGGGACCCTGGGGGCGAGCAGTACTTC.

CDR3 region: CASSTQGDQPQHF. CDR3 nucleotides: TGTGCCAGCAGTACCCAGGGGGATCAGCCCCAGCATTTT. The chain recombines TRBV6-6 with TRBJ1-5, with 7 bases lining up with TRBD1. CDR3 length equals 13 residues. CDR1 is MNHNY and CDR2 is SVGAGI in the germline V gene (reference sequence). V shed 5 bases and J 5 bases; nucleotides not matched to a gene: 3.

J is TRBJ1-2 and V is TRBV19, with 7 bases lining up with TRBD1. The V gene end was trimmed by 5 bases and the J gene end by 8 bases; junction bases not matched to a gene: 11. Germline V gene lookup returns CDR1 LNHDA and CDR2 SQIVND (reference sequence). The CDR3 contains 14 residues. The CDR3 reads CASSSSGQAKGYTF. The CDR3 DNA reads TGTGCCAGTAGTTCCTCCGGACAGGCAAAGGGCTACACCTTC.

The chain is built from TRBV2 and TRBJ2-5, with 12 positions matching TRBD1. The J call is doubtful: the DNA matches TRBJ2-7 better. Germline values: CDR1 SNHLY, CDR2 FYNNEI. CDR3 length: 18 amino acids. The DNA of the CDR3 is TGTGCCAGCAGTGAAGCGCTTCGGGGACAGGGGGCCTCCTACGAGCAGTACTTC. This sequence encodes CASSEALRGQGASYEQYF.

This clone showed up just a few times. The gene calls are TRBV4-3 and TRBJ2-7, with TRBD2 identical over 8 bases. The CDR3 length is 18 residues. V shed 2 bases and J 4 bases; nucleotides not matched to a gene: 16. Germline V gene data show CDR1 as LGHNA and CDR2 as YSLEER. This chain's CDR3 is CASSQLGAGDGFEYEQYF. The DNA of the CDR3 is TGCGCCAGCAGCCAACTCGGAGCGGGAGATGGATTTGAATACGAGCAGTACTTC.

The chain couples TRBV5-8 to TRBJ2-7; D gene unclear. Germline V gene data show CDR1 as SGHTS and CDR2 as YDEGEE. V dropped 4 bases and J dropped 4 bases, with 6 bases sitting between them. The CDR3 is 11 residues long. The CDR3 reads CASSPNYEQYF. Written as DNA, the CDR3 is TGTGCCAGCAGCCCTAATTACGAGCAGTACTTC.

The chain has TRBV18 and TRBJ1-1; possible D gene TRBD1, 5 bases. With 2 bases removed from V and 2 bases from J, the gap between germline ends came to 12 bases. Germline lookup yields CDR1 KGHSH and CDR2 LQKENI. The CDR3 is 15 residues long. The CDR3 reads CASSPRDGYNTEAFF. CDR3 coding DNA: TGTGCCAGCTCACCAAGGGACGGCTACAACACTGAAGCTTTCTTT. Full variable domain (remainder filled in from reference TRBV18 and TRBJ1-1): NAGVMQNPRHLVRRRGQEARLRCSPMKGHSHVYWYRQLPEEGLKFMVYLQKENIIDESGMPKERFSAEFPKEGPSILRIQQVVRGDSAAYFCASSPRDGYNTEAFFGQGTRLTVV.

The chain links TRBV6-6 to TRBJ2-2; 7 bases line up with TRBD2. Germline-derived CDR1 and CDR2 are MNHNY and SVGAGI (reference sequence). The junction had 10 bases not matched to a gene; V was cut back by 7 bases and J by 2 bases. This CDR3 spans 16 amino acids. The CDR3 coding sequence is TGTGCCAGCAAGGGGACGGGGGGAGGTAACACCGGGGAGCTGTTTTTT. Amino acids: CASKGTGGGNTGELFF.

The chain combines TRBV19 with TRBJ2-3; 12 nucleotides agree with TRBD2. The germline CDR1 and CDR2 sequences are LNHDA and SQIVND (reference sequence). This CDR3 is 17 amino acids long. V shed 0 bases and J 3 bases; nucleotides not matched to a gene: 4. The CDR3 DNA sequence: TGTGCCAGTAGTATAGAACTAGCGGGGGGTAGGACAGATACGCAGTATTTT. This encodes CASSIELAGGRTDTQYF.

The chain recombines TRBV9 with TRBJ2-1; 8 bases agree with TRBD2. With V trimmed by 0 bases and J by 8 bases, 10 bases remained unmatched. The germline CDR1 and CDR2 sequences are SGDLS and YYNGEE. This CDR3 contains 16 residues. The DNA for the CDR3 is TGTGCCAGCAGCGTAGGGAGCGGGAGTAAAGGGGATGAGCAGTTCTTC. Its translation is CASSVGSGSKGDEQFF.

The chain employs TRBV2 and TRBJ1-1; 7 bases align to TRBD1. CDR1 SNHLY and CDR2 FYNNEI come from the germline V gene. CDR3 length equals 15 residues. Unmatched junction bases numbered 7, after V lost 6 bases and J lost 0 bases. The CDR3 DNA sequence: TGTGCCAGCAGGAGGGGGCGCGGGGTGAACACTGAAGCTTTCTTT. Translated: CASRRGRGVNTEAFF.